Sequencing of this T cell receptor beta chain was carried out in a study of CXCR3-negative and CXCR3-positive naive CD8 T cells. The authors made the TRB cDNA libraries by 5' RACE using UMI labels. TCRdb re-called the 5' RACE reads and shows each CDR3 protein once, DNA omitted. The table lists roughly 7,000 distinct CDR3 sequences, with roughly 1.5% in the top ten. Study conclusions and caveats: For memory CD8+ cells diversity was much lower, but both naive subsets had comparably high diversity. More hydrophobic TRB CDR3s occurred in CXCR3-positive than in CXCR3-negative naive cells.

Worth noting for this clonotype: The antigen is unknown.

This CDR3 has 18 amino acids. CDR1 is KGHDR and CDR2 is SFDVKD in the germline V gene. This TCR derives from a human donor in good health. Some clones in this sample may be carry-over from other donors' samples. The V gene is TRBV24-1, the J gene TRBJ2-1; TCRdb picks TRBD2, but there is no DNA to check that call. Sequenced: naive CXCR3+ CD8+ T cells from blood. Indicated subset: CD45RO-CCR7+CD27+CD95- naive CD8+ T cells expressing CXCR3 (TNR3+). The CDR3 protein is CATSGAWEATASYNEQFF.